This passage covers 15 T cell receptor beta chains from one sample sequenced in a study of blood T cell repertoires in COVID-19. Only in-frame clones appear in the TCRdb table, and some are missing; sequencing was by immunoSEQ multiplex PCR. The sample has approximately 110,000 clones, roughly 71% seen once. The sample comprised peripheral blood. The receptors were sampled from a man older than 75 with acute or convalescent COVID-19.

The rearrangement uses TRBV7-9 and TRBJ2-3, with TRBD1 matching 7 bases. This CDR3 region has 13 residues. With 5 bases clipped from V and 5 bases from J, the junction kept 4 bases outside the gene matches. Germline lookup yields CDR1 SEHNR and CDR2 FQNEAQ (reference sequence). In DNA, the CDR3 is TGTGCCAGCAGCATAGGGGGCGTAGATACGCAGTATTTT. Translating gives CASSIGGVDTQYF.

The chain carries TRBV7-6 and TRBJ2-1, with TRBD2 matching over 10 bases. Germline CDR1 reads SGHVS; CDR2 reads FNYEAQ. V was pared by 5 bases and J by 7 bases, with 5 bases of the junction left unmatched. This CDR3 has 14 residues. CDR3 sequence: CASSEGLASNEQFF. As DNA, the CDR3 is TGTGCCAGCAGCGAGGGACTAGCGTCAAATGAGCAGTTCTTC.

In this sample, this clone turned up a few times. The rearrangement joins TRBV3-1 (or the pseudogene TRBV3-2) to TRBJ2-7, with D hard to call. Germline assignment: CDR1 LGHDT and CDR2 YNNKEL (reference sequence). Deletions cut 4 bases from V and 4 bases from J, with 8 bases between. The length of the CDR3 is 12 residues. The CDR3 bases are TGTGCCAGCAGCCTTGCAGAATACGAGCAGTACTTC. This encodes CASSLAEYEQYF.

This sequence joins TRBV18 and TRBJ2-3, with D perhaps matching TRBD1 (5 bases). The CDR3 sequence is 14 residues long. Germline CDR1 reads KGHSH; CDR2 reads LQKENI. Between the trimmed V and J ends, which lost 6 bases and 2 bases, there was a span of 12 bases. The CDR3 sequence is CASSSWGNTDTQYF. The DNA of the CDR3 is TGTGCCAGCTCCTCGTGGGGCAACACAGATACGCAGTATTTT.

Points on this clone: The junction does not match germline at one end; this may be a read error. DNA for the CDR3: TGTGCCAGCAGCCGGACAGAAAACTATGGTTACACCTTC. This encodes CASSRTENYGYTF. V is TRBV7-9 and J is TRBJ1-2; D is perhaps TRBD1 (6 bases). This CDR3 region has 13 residues. CDR1 and CDR2 from the germline V gene are SEHNR and FQNEAQ (reference sequence).

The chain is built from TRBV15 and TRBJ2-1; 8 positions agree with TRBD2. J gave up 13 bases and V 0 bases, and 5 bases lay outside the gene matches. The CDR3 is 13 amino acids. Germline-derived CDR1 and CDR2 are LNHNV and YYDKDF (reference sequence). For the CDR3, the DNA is TGTGCCACCAGCAGAGAAGGGGGACTAGTACAGTTCTTC. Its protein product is CATSREGGLVQFF. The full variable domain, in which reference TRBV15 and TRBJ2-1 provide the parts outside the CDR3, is DAMVIQNPRYQVTQFGKPVTLSCSQTLNHNVMYWYQQKSSQAPKLLFHYYDKDFNNEADTPDNFQSRRPNTSFCFLDIRSPGLGDTAMYLCATSREGGLVQFFGPGTRLTVL.

Here the CDR3 reads CASSYSGDQPQHF. CDR3 sequence (DNA): TGTGCCAGCAGTTACTCAGGGGATCAGCCCCAGCATTTT. This chain uses TRBV6-5 with TRBJ1-5; maybe TRBD1 (5 bases). V shed 0 bases and J shed 5 bases, with 5 bases lying between them. CDR1 and CDR2 (germline): MNHEY, SVGAGI. This CDR3 is built from 13 residues.

Written as DNA, the CDR3 is TGCGCCAGCAGTCGGTGGGCGGGAGGCACCTACGAGCAGTACTTC. Its protein is CASSRWAGGTYEQYF. This rearrangement joins TRBV4-3 to TRBJ2-7; 8 bases align to TRBD2. This CDR3 comprises 15 residues. Germline lookup yields CDR1 LGHNA and CDR2 YSLEER. Trimming took 6 bases from V and 2 from J; bases not matched to a gene: 9.

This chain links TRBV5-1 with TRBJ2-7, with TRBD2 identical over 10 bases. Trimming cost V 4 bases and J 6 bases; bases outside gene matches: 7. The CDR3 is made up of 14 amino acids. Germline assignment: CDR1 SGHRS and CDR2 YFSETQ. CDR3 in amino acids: CASSSGRVGVEQYF. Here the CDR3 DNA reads TGCGCCAGCAGCAGCGGGAGGGTTGGGGTCGAGCAGTACTTC.

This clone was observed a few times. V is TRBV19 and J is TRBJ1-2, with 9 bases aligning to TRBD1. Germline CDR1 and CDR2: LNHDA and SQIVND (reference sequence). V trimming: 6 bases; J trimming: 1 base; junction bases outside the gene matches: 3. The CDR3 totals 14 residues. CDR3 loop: CASRKDRGNYGYTF. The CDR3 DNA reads TGTGCCAGTAGAAAGGACAGGGGTAACTATGGCTACACCTTC. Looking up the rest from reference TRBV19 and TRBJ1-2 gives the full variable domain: DGGITQSPKYLFRKEGQNVTLSCEQNLNHDAMYWYRQDPGQGLRLIYYSQIVNDFQKGDIAEGYSVSREKKESFPLTVTSAQKNPTAFYLCASRKDRGNYGYTFGSGTRLTVV.

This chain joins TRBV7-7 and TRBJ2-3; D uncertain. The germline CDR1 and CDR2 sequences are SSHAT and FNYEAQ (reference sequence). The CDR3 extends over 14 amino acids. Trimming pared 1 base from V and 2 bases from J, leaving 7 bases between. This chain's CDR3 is CASSLGEDTDTQYF. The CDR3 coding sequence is TGTGCCAGCAGCTTAGGAGAGGACACAGATACGCAGTATTTT. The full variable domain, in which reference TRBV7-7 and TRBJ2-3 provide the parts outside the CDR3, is GAGVSQSPRYKVTKRGQDVTLRCDPISSHATLYWYQQALGQGPEFLTYFNYEAQPDKSGLPSDRFSAERPEGSISTLTIQRTEQRDSAMYRCASSLGEDTDTQYFGPGTRLTVL.

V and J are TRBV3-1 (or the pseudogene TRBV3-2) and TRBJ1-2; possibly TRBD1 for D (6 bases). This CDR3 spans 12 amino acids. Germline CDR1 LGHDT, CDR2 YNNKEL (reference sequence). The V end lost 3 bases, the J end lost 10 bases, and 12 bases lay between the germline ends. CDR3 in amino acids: CASSQFEGDYTF. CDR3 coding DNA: TGTGCCAGCAGCCAGTTTGAGGGGGACTACACCTTC.

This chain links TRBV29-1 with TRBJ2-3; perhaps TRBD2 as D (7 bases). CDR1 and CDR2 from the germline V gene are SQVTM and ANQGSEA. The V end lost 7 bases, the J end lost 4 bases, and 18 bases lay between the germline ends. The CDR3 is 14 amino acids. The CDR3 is CSAVGRGQSDTQYF. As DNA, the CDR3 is TGCAGCGCCGTGGGGCGGGGGCAGTCAGATACGCAGTATTTT.

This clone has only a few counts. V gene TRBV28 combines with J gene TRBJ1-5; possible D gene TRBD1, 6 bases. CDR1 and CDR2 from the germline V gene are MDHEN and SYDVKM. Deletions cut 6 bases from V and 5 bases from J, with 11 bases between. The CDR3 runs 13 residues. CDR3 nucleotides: TGTGCCAGCAGAACAGGGACATATCAGCCCCAGCATTTT. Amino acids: CASRTGTYQPQHF. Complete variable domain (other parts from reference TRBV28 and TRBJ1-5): DVKVTQSSRYLVKRTGEKVFLECVQDMDHENMFWYRQDPGLGLRLIYFSYDVKMKEKGDIPEGYSVSREKKERFSLILESASTNQTSMYLCASRTGTYQPQHFGDGTRLSIL.

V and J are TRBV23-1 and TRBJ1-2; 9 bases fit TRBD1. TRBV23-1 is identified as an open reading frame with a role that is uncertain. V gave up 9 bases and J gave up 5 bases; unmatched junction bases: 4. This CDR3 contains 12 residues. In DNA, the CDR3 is TGCGCCAGGACACAGGGGGCTTATGGCTACACCTTC. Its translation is CARTQGAYGYTF.